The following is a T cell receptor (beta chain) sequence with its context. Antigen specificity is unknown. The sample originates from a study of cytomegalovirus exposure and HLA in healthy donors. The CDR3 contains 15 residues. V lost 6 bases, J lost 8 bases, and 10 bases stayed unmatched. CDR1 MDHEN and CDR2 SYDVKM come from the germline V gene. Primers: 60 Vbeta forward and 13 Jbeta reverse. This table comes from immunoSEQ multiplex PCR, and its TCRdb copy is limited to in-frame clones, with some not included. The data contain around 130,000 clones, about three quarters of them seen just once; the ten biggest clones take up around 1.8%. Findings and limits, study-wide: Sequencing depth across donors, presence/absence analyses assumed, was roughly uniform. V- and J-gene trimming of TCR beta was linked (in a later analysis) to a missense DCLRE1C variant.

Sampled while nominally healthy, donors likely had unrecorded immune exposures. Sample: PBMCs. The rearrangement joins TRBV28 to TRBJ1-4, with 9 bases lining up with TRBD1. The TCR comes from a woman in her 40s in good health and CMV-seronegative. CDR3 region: CASRVTGGLGEKLFF. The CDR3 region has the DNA TGTGCCAGCAGGGTAACAGGGGGCTTAGGGGAAAAACTGTTTTTT.